This T cell receptor beta chain was sequenced for a study of T cells in Graves' hyperthyroidism and ophthalmopathy (dated by TCRdb to the late 2010s). Notes on the research overall: Peripheral blood samples were taken at the time of initial diagnosis, prior to any treatment. To identify distinguishing TCR V-J signatures, a discovery cohort of some 100 patients was used, comprising 40 to 45 with Graves' ophthalmopathy and under 60 with stable Graves' hyperthyroidism. Prospective prediction of ophthalmopathy was tested in an independent validation cohort of fewer than 20 hyperthyroidism patients and 15 to 17 patients who later progressed to ophthalmopathy. For training and testing, the roughly 97 patients in the discovery cohort were randomly divided in a 7:3 ratio. Thyroid tissue and blood T-cell repertoires from six Graves' hyperthyroidism patients were also compared in the study. Once sampling was done, hyperthyroidism patients were given methimazole at a starting dose of 30 mg daily, whereas ophthalmopathy patients were given high-dose intravenous methylprednisolone. TCR Vbeta CDR3 sequencing of roughly 140 peripheral blood samples (around 45 ophthalmopathy, around 80 hyperthyroidism and 17 progressor patients) is reported in the paper.

This clonotype appeared a few times. Its antigen is not yet known. Per-base quality was not reported, and no clone a single base away is much larger than it. V is cut by 0 bases and J by 4 bases, and the space between the germline ends is 13 bases. CDR1 and CDR2 were assigned from the germline V gene as SGHRS and YFSETQ. The CDR3 starts with the cysteine, ends with the phenylalanine, and has 15 residues. Only the CDR3 portion is preserved as DNA: 45 bases, with reading frame beginning at the first base. The full study reports these points: During validation, the model predicted progression to ophthalmopathy a median of about 5.9 months ahead of onset, with around 65% sensitivity and under 85% specificity. Most expanded thyroid clonotypes (frequency above 0.001) were also detected in blood, a finding suggesting that blood repertoires may reflect thyroid immune responses. Ophthalmopathy was separated from stable hyperthyroidism by a 13 V-J signature model, with 87.88% sensitivity and about 84% specificity obtained in cross-validation and 80%/75% obtained in testing. No statistical method was used to set the sample size in advance, and investigators knew the group allocation.

Amplification of TCR beta CDR3 regions was carried out from RNA transcripts. For the first round of RT-PCR on the TCR CDR3, the HTBI primer set was used together with the Qiagen OneStep RT-PCR kit. A second multiplex PCR round built the libraries, followed by size selection and purification. Libraries were sequenced paired-end with 100 bp reads on an Illumina HiSeq2000. The original methods were these. SOAPnuke was used to process the raw data, removing reads that contained adapters or uncalled bases, had a mean Phred below 15, or lacked an exact match to the constant primer or identifier. COPE v1.2.5 was used to merge the high-quality paired reads, and each unique nucleotide sequence was defined as a clonotype. MiTCR v1.1 was used to align clonotypes to the IMGT TRBV, TRBD and TRBJ reference segments. Only V-J combinations with frequency above 0.0001, covering about 99% of repertoires, were analysed. A TCS score was defined as the ratio of F50 (clonal expansion) to E x V (chaos), with BLOSUM62-based TCRdist applied between CDR3 peptides within each V-J. Welch's t-statistics and random forest reduced fewer than 600 V-J features to about 13, which were used in a naive Bayes classifier (R e1071). The raw public data were reprocessed by TCRdb itself: fastp quality trimming at Q25, MiXCR clonotype calling, in-frame beta chains only. Each CDR3 protein appears once, grouped with its most common genes and DNA. Clone size and V and J calls follow TCRdb, not the original study. The sample records 350,000 to 500,000 distinct CDR3 sequences, around 13% of which are singletons. Clones ranked in the top ten supply roughly 4.8% of the sample.

Stable Graves' hyperthyroidism was defined as no progression to ophthalmopathy during 18 months of follow-up. Hyperthyroidism patients were aged 18 to 65 years and newly diagnosed, with disease duration of less than 2 months. The study excluded patients with uncontrolled infections, other autoimmune diseases, pregnancy or lactation. Diagnoses were based on clinical symptoms, serum thyroxine and TRAb, thyroid ultrasound and orbital computed tomography. PBMCs were separated from roughly 9.6 ml of fresh peripheral blood using Ficoll-Paque density gradient centrifugation. Total RNA was extracted with Trizol reagent, and quality was checked on an Agilent 2100 Bioanalyzer.

This TCR came from a woman aged 18 to 35 with Graves' hyperthyroidism. The chain is assembled from TRBV5-1 and TRBJ1-2; TRBD1 is a weak D gene call, 5 bases matching. The specimen was blood. The sequence in DNA is TGCGCCAGCAGCTTGGATCCAGGGACGGGCTATGGCTACACCTTC. The encoded protein is CASSLDPGTGYGYTF.